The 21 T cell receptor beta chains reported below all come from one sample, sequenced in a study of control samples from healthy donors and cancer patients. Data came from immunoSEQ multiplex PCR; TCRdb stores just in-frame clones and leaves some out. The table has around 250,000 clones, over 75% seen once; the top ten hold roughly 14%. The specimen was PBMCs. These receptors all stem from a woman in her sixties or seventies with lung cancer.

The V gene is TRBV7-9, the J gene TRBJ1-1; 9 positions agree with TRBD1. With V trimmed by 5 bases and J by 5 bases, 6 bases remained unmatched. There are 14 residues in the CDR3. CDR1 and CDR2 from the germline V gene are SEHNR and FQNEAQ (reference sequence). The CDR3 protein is CASSRDRVGTEAFF. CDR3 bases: TGTGCCAGCAGCAGGGACAGGGTGGGGACTGAAGCTTTCTTT.

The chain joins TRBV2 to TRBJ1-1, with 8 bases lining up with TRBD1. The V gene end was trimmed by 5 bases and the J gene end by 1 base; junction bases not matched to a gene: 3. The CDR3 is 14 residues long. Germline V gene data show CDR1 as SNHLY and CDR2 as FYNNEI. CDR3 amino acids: CASSWDRTNTEAFF. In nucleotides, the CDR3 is TGTGCCAGCAGTTGGGACAGGACGAACACTGAAGCTTTCTTT.

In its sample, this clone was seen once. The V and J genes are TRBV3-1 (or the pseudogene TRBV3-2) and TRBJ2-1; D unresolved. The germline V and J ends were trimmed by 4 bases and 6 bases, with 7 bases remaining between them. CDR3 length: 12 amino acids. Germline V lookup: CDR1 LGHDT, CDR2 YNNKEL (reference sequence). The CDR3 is CASSPRFNEQFF. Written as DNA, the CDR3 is TGTGCCAGCAGCCCAAGATTCAATGAGCAGTTCTTC.

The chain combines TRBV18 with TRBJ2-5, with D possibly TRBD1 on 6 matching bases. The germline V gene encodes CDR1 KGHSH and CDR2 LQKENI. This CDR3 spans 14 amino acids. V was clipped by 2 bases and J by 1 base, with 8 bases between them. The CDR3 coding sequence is TGTGCCAGCTCACCAGGACAGCCCCAAGAGACCCAGTACTTC. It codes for CASSPGQPQETQYF.

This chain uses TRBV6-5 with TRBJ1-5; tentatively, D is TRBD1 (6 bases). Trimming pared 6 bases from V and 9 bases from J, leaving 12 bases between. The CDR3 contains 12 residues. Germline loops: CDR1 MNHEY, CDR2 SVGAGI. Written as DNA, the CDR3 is TGTGCCAGCAGAACAGGGTCTAGGCCCCAGCATTTT. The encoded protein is CASRTGSRPQHF.

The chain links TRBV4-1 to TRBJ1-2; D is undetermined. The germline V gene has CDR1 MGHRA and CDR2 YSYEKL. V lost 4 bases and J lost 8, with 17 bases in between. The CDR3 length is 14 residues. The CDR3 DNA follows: TGCGCCAGCAGCCTCTCGGTCGAGGCTGGCGGCTACACCTTC. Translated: CASSLSVEAGGYTF.

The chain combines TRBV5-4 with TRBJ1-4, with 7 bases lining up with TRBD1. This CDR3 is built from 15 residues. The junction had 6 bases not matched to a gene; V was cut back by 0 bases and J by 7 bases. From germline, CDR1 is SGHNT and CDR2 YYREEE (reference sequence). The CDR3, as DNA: TGTGCCAGCAGCTTGGGTGCAGGGGGTCTTGAAAAACTGTTTTTT. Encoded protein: CASSLGAGGLEKLFF. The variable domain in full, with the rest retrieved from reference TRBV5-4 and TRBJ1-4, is ETGVTQSPTHLIKTRGQQVTLRCSSQSGHNTVSWYQQALGQGPQFIFQYYREEENGRGNFPPRFSGLQFPNYSSELNVNALELDDSALYLCASSLGAGGLEKLFFGSGTQLSVL.

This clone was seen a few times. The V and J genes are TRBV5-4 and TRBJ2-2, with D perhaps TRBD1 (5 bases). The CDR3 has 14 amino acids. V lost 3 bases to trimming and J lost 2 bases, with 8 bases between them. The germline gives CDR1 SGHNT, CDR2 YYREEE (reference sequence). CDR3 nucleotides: TGTGCCAGCAGCTCCCGGACAAACACCGGGGAGCTGTTTTTT. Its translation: CASSSRTNTGELFF.

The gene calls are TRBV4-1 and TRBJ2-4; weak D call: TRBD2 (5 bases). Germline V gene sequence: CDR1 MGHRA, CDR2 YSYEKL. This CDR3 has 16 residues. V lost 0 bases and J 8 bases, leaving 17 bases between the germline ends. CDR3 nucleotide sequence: TGCGCCAGCAGCCAAGAGGTAACTAGATTGGGTGACATTCAGTACTTC. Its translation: CASSQEVTRLGDIQYF.

In nucleotides, the CDR3 is TGCGCCAGCAGCTTGGGGGACACGGGGAATTCACCCCTCCACTTT. This codes for CASSLGDTGNSPLHF. The V call is TRBV5-1, the J call TRBJ1-6; TRBD1 is a possible D gene (6 bases). Trimming cost V 0 bases and J 7 bases, with 11 bases left between them. The CDR3 spans 15 residues. In germline, CDR1 is SGHRS, CDR2 YFSETQ.

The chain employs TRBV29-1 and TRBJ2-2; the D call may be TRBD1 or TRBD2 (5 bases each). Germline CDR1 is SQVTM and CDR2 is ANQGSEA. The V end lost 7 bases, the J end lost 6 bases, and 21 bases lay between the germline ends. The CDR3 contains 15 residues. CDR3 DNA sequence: TGCAGCGGGGCCCAGGGTTGGGGGATGTCCGGGGAGCTGTTTTTT. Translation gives CSGAQGWGMSGELFF.

In DNA form, the CDR3 reads TGCAGTGCGAGGGAAAATGAGCAGTTCTTC. This translates into CSARENEQFF. This chain links TRBV20-1 with TRBJ2-1; maybe TRBD2 (5 bases). The V end was cut by 6 bases, the J end by 7 bases, with 7 bases between. The CDR3 consists of 10 residues. CDR1 and CDR2 (germline): DFQATT, SNEGSKA (reference sequence).

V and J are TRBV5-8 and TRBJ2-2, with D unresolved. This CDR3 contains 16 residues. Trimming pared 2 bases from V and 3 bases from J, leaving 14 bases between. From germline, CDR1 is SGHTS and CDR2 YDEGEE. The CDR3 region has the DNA TGTGCCAGCAGCTTAATGCGCCTTAGGGACACCGGGGAGCTGTTTTTT. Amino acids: CASSLMRLRDTGELFF.

The CDR3 loop is CASSEGQPDNSPLHF. The CDR3 bases are TGTGCCAGCAGTGAGGGACAGCCGGATAATTCACCCCTCCACTTT. The rearrangement uses TRBV6-1 and TRBJ1-6; 7 bases fit TRBD1. The ends lost 3 bases at V and 5 bases at J; junction bases unmatched: 4. The germline CDR1 and CDR2 sequences are MNHNS and SASEGT. There are 15 residues in the CDR3.

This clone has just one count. For the CDR3, the DNA is TGCGCCAGCAGCTCACAGGGGAATCGGGAAAAACTGTTTTTT. Protein: CASSSQGNREKLFF. J is TRBJ1-4 and V is TRBV5-1, with 7 bases fitting TRBD1. Per germline, CDR1 SGHRS and CDR2 YFSETQ. V trimming: 3 bases; J trimming: 8 bases; junction bases outside the gene matches: 7. CDR3 length: 14 residues.

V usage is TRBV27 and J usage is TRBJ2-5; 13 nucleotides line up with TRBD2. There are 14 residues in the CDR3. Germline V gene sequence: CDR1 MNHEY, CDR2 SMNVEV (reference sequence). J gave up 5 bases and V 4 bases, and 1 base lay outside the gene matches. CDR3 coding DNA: TGTGCCAGCAGTTCGGGACTAGCGGGGGAGACCCAGTACTTC. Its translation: CASSSGLAGETQYF.

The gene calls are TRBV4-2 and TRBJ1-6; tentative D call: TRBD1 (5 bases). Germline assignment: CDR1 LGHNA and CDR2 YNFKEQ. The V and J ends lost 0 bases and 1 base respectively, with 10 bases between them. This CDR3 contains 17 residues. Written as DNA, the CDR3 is TGTGCCAGCAGCCAAGATCACCAGGGTTCCTATAATTCACCCCTCCACTTT. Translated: CASSQDHQGSYNSPLHF.

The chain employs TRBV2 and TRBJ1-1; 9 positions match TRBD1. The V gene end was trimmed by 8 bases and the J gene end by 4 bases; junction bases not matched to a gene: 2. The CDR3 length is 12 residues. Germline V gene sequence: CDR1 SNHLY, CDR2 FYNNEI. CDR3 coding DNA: TGTGCCAGCGGACAGGGGACCACTGAAGCTTTCTTT. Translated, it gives CASGQGTTEAFF.

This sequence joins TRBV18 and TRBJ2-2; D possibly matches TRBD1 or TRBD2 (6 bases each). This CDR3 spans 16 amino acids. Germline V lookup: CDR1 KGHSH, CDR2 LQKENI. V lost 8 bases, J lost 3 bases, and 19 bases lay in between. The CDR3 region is CASPRGRSTHTGELFF. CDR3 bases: TGTGCCAGCCCGAGGGGGAGGTCAACGCACACCGGGGAGCTGTTTTTT.

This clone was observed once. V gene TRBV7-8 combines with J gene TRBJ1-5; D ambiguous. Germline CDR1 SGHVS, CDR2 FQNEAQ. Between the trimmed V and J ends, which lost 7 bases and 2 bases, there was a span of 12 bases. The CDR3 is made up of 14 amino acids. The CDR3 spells CASTELGGNQPQHF. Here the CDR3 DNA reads TGTGCCAGCACCGAGCTTGGTGGCAATCAGCCCCAGCATTTT. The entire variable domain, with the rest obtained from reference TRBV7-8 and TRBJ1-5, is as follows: GAGVSQSPRYKVAKRGQDVALRCDPISGHVSLFWYQQALGQGPEFLTYFQNEAQLDKSGLPSDRFFAERPEGSVSTLKIQRTQQEDSAVYLCASTELGGNQPQHFGDGTRLSIL.

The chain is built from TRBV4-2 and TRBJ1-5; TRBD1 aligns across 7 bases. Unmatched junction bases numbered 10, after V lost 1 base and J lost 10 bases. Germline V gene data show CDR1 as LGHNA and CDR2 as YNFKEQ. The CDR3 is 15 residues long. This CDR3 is CASSQAGQGDYPQHF. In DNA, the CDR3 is TGTGCCAGCAGCCAAGCGGGGCAGGGGGATTATCCCCAGCATTTT.